This is a list of T cell receptor beta chains from one sample in a study of shared clonotypes between healthy human individuals. Profiled with immunoSEQ multiplex PCR; TCRdb holds only in-frame clones, not every one. The profile shows about 1 million clones, about three quarters of them singletons. Sequencing was done on a sample of memory CD4+ T cells sorted from blood. The receptors were gathered from a man aged 18 to 29 in good health. Both conserved end residues are part of each CDR3. A D gene is named only where the DNA matches it firmly. Not all rows give a size; the values are once, few, many and, for expanded clones, a class.

d_gene: TRBD1
j_gene: TRBJ1-5
v_gene: TRBV2
abundance: few
CDR3aa: CASSGQGGQPQHF
CDR3nt: TGTGCCAGCAGTGGACAGGGAGGACAGCCCCAGCATTTT

d_gene: -
j_gene: TRBJ1-1
v_gene: TRBV4-3
abundance: few
CDR3aa: CASSQDIDRSVAFF
CDR3nt: TGCGCCAGCAGCCAAGATATCGACAGGTCCGTCGCTTTCTTT

d_gene: -
j_gene: TRBJ1-6
v_gene: TRBV10-3
abundance: once
CDR3aa: CAISTGDGKYSPLHF
CDR3nt: TGTGCCATCAGTACCGGGGACGGCAAGTATTCACCCCTCCACTTT

d_gene: -
j_gene: TRBJ2-3
v_gene: TRBV11-2
abundance: -
CDR3aa: CASSLGARDTDTQYF
CDR3nt: TGTGCCAGCAGCTTAGGAGCTAGAGACACAGATACGCAGTATTTT

d_gene: -
j_gene: TRBJ1-1
v_gene: TRBV7-2
abundance: -
CDR3aa: CASSRGGMNTEAFF
CDR3nt: TGTGCCAGCAGCCGGGGAGGAATGAACACTGAAGCTTTCTTT

d_gene: -
j_gene: TRBJ2-1
v_gene: TRBV30
abundance: many
CDR3aa: CAWSRGGLYNEQFF
CDR3nt: TGTGCCTGGAGTAGGGGGGGGCTGTACAATGAGCAGTTCTTC

d_gene: -
j_gene: TRBJ2-7
v_gene: TRBV6-1
abundance: -
CDR3aa: CASGLGQTYEQYF
CDR3nt: TGTGCCAGCGGTCTTGGACAGACCTACGAGCAGTACTTC

d_gene: TRBD1
j_gene: TRBJ2-1
v_gene: TRBV5-1
abundance: -
CDR3aa: CASSLEGQTNNEQFF
CDR3nt: TGCGCCAGCAGCTTGGAGGGACAGACTAACAATGAGCAGTTCTTC

d_gene: -
j_gene: TRBJ1-5
v_gene: TRBV6-6
abundance: -
CDR3aa: CASGRRANQPQHF
CDR3nt: TGTGCCAGCGGACGACGGGCTAATCAGCCCCAGCATTTT

d_gene: -
j_gene: TRBJ2-7
v_gene: TRBV29-1
abundance: -
CDR3aa: CSVEDPKDRTYEQYF
CDR3nt: TGCAGCGTTGAAGATCCCAAGGACCGAACCTACGAGCAGTACTTC

d_gene: -
j_gene: TRBJ2-7
v_gene: TRBV5-1
abundance: -
CDR3aa: CASSLAPNYEQYF
CDR3nt: TGCGCCAGCAGCTTGGCCCCCAACTACGAGCAGTACTTC

d_gene: TRBD2
j_gene: TRBJ2-2
v_gene: TRBV11-2
abundance: -
CDR3aa: CASSSFDRGLAGGIGELFF
CDR3nt: TGTGCCAGCAGCTCATTTGACCGGGGACTAGCGGGAGGGATCGGGGAGCTGTTTTTT

d_gene: -
j_gene: TRBJ1-6
v_gene: TRBV18
abundance: -
CDR3aa: CASASGIVNSPLHF
CDR3nt: TGTGCCAGCGCCTCCGGGATAGTAAATTCACCCCTCCACTTT

d_gene: TRBD2
j_gene: TRBJ2-3
v_gene: TRBV5-4
abundance: -
CDR3aa: CASSSAQSGGTDTQYF
CDR3nt: TGTGCCAGCAGCTCCGCCCAAAGCGGGGGCACAGATACGCAGTATTTT

d_gene: -
j_gene: TRBJ2-4
v_gene: TRBV19
abundance: -
CDR3aa: CASSIDSNGAKAKNIQYF
CDR3nt: TGTGCCAGTAGTATAGATTCTAATGGGGCGAAGGCCAAAAACATTCAGTACTTC

d_gene: -
j_gene: TRBJ2-4
v_gene: TRBV27
abundance: once
CDR3aa: CASSPQPDRLAKNIQYF
CDR3nt: TGTGCCAGCAGTCCCCAGCCAGACCGCCTAGCCAAAAACATTCAGTACTTC

d_gene: -
j_gene: TRBJ2-3
v_gene: TRBV7-6
abundance: -
CDR3aa: CASSTGHPTDTQYF
CDR3nt: TGTGCCAGCAGCACCGGACACCCCACAGATACGCAGTATTTT

d_gene: TRBD1
j_gene: TRBJ1-5
v_gene: TRBV5-1
abundance: -
CDR3aa: CASSLTGGGEPQHF
CDR3nt: TGCGCCAGCAGCTTGACAGGGGGCGGGGAGCCCCAGCATTTT

d_gene: TRBD2
j_gene: TRBJ2-1
v_gene: TRBV2
abundance: -
CDR3aa: CASREGLGHNEQFF
CDR3nt: TGTGCCAGCAGGGAAGGACTAGGGCACAATGAGCAGTTCTTC

d_gene: TRBD2
j_gene: TRBJ2-5
v_gene: TRBV19
abundance: -
CDR3aa: CASSIMGLAEQETQYF
CDR3nt: TGTGCCAGTAGTATTATGGGACTAGCGGAACAAGAGACCCAGTACTTC

d_gene: -
j_gene: TRBJ2-5
v_gene: TRBV11-3
abundance: -
CDR3aa: CASSSRTSSQTQYF
CDR3nt: TGTGCCAGCAGCTCTCGGACGTCTTCCCAGACCCAGTACTTC

d_gene: -
j_gene: TRBJ1-1
v_gene: TRBV14
abundance: -
CDR3aa: CASSEGTDMNTEAFF
CDR3nt: TGTGCCAGCAGCGAGGGGACGGACATGAACACTGAAGCTTTCTTT

d_gene: TRBD1
j_gene: TRBJ1-1
v_gene: TRBV25-1
abundance: -
CDR3aa: CASSEDRGGTEAFF
CDR3nt: TGTGCCAGCAGTGAGGACAGGGGAGGAACTGAAGCTTTCTTT

d_gene: TRBD2
j_gene: TRBJ2-3
v_gene: TRBV5-1
abundance: -
CDR3aa: CASKRGQTDTQYF
CDR3nt: TGCGCCAGCAAGCGGGGTCAAACAGATACGCAGTATTTT

d_gene: TRBD1
j_gene: TRBJ1-5
v_gene: TRBV7-2
abundance: -
CDR3aa: CASSLGQGPAQPQHF
CDR3nt: TGTGCCAGCAGCCTCGGACAGGGGCCCGCTCAGCCCCAGCATTTT

d_gene: -
j_gene: TRBJ2-6
v_gene: TRBV6-6
abundance: -
CDR3aa: CASIPPTGANVLTF
CDR3nt: TGTGCCAGCATCCCCCCCACTGGGGCCAACGTCCTGACTTTC

d_gene: -
j_gene: TRBJ2-1
v_gene: TRBV15
abundance: -
CDR3aa: CATSPRDKISNEQFF
CDR3nt: TGTGCCACCAGCCCCCGGGACAAAATCAGCAATGAGCAGTTCTTC

d_gene: -
j_gene: TRBJ1-4
v_gene: TRBV7-2
abundance: -
CDR3aa: CASSLGGAANEKLFF
CDR3nt: TGTGCCAGCAGCTTAGGGGGTGCAGCTAATGAAAAACTGTTTTTT

d_gene: TRBD1
j_gene: TRBJ1-1
v_gene: TRBV5-6
abundance: -
CDR3aa: CASSLVGGPKAFF
CDR3nt: TGTGCCAGCAGCTTGGTAGGGGGCCCAAAAGCTTTCTTT

d_gene: -
j_gene: TRBJ2-3
v_gene: TRBV19
abundance: -
CDR3aa: CASSIGLSTDTQYF
CDR3nt: TGTGCCAGTAGTATCGGACTCAGCACAGATACGCAGTATTTT

d_gene: -
j_gene: TRBJ2-3
v_gene: TRBV27
abundance: -
CDR3aa: CASRRVNTDTQYF
CDR3nt: TGTGCCAGCAGGAGGGTTAACACAGATACGCAGTATTTT

d_gene: -
j_gene: TRBJ2-3
v_gene: TRBV10-1
abundance: -
CDR3aa: CASSDSTDTQYF
CDR3nt: TGCGCCAGCAGTGATAGCACAGATACGCAGTATTTT

d_gene: TRBD1
j_gene: TRBJ2-7
v_gene: TRBV6-1
abundance: -
CDR3aa: CASSVQGNSYEQYF
CDR3nt: TGTGCCAGCAGTGTACAGGGGAACTCCTACGAGCAGTACTTC

d_gene: -
j_gene: TRBJ1-3
v_gene: TRBV6-5
abundance: -
CDR3aa: CASSSGRFSGNTIYF
CDR3nt: TGTGCCAGCAGTTCAGGACGCTTCTCTGGAAACACCATATATTTT